Presented here are 11 T cell receptor beta chains from one specimen sequenced in a study of shared clonotypes between healthy human individuals. The method was immunoSEQ multiplex PCR; TCRdb's version includes in-frame clones alone and lacks a portion of them. The sample carries some 2,000,000 clones, around 95% recorded once. Source material: naive CD4+ T cells sorted from blood. Documented subset: CD45RA+ positively selected. The receptor set was obtained from a man aged 18 to 35 in good health.

The chain employs TRBV29-1 and TRBJ1-2; D remains unclear. Germline CDR1 is SQVTM and CDR2 is ANQGSEA. The length of the CDR3 is 14 residues. V lost 6 bases and J 4 bases, leaving 18 bases between the germline ends. The CDR3 reads CSVVSPKDGYGYTF. Written as DNA, the CDR3 is TGCAGCGTCGTATCCCCGAAGGATGGCTATGGCTACACCTTC.

This clone was picked up one time. This sequence joins TRBV6-5 and TRBJ2-3; D possibly corresponds to TRBD2 (5 bases). CDR1 is MNHEY, CDR2 SVGAGI, per germline. Trimming removed 8 bases at V and 10 bases at J, with 10 bases between. The CDR3 sequence is 10 residues long. CDR3 sequence: CASSWEPQYF. The CDR3 DNA sequence: TGTGCCAGCTCATGGGAGCCGCAGTATTTT.

This chain connects TRBV7-2 to TRBJ1-2; D is ambiguous. The CDR3 extends over 13 amino acids. From germline, CDR1 is SGHTA and CDR2 FQGNSA. V was pared by 6 bases and J by 6 bases, with 14 bases between. In DNA form, the CDR3 reads TGTGCCAGCAGTCCAACCCAAATCCATGGCTACACCTTC. This encodes CASSPTQIHGYTF.

The chain recombines TRBV10-3 with TRBJ2-1; 12 nucleotides align to TRBD2. The length of the CDR3 is 16 residues. CDR1 ENHRY and CDR2 SYGVKD come from the germline V gene. J was trimmed by 8 bases and V by 3 bases; bases with no gene match: 8. The CDR3 DNA reads TGTGCCATCAGTGACCCTACTAGCGGGAGGAGCGATGAGCAGTTCTTC. Residues: CAISDPTSGRSDEQFF.

In regard to this clone: This sample also contains other DNA sequences that code for the same CDR3. The chain recombines TRBV10-3 with TRBJ2-5; no definite D call. The CDR3 covers 12 residues. The V end was cut by 0 bases, the J end by 4 bases, with 3 bases between. Germline V gives CDR1 ENHRY, CDR2 SYGVKD. DNA for the CDR3: TGTGCCATCAGTGAGTCCACAGAGACCCAGTACTTC. Encoded protein: CAISESTETQYF.

The V gene is TRBV6-1, the J gene TRBJ2-5; no reliable D call. V was trimmed by 3 bases and J by 2 bases, leaving 7 bases between them. The CDR3 consists of 13 residues. Per the germline V gene, CDR1 is MNHNS and CDR2 is SASEGT. CDR3 DNA: TGTGCCAGCAGTGATCGGCGGCAAGAGACCCAGTACTTC. Translating gives CASSDRRQETQYF.

This chain joins TRBV2 and TRBJ1-4; 7 bases line up with TRBD1. The CDR3 has 14 residues. Germline V CDR1 and CDR2: SNHLY, FYNNEI. The J segment lost 7 bases and the V segment lost 6 bases, leaving 8 bases of the junction unmatched. The CDR3 loop reads CASSQTGISEKLFF. Written as DNA, the CDR3 is TGTGCCAGCAGCCAGACAGGGATCAGTGAAAAACTGTTTTTT.

This rearrangement joins TRBV5-1 to TRBJ2-5, with D possibly being TRBD1 or TRBD2 (6 bases each). Trimming cost V 4 bases and J 4 bases, with 17 bases left between them. Germline loops: CDR1 SGHRS, CDR2 YFSETQ. The CDR3 totals 15 residues. The CDR3 is CASSHQGGLGETQYF. The CDR3 coding sequence is TGCGCCAGCAGCCATCAAGGGGGGTTAGGAGAGACCCAGTACTTC.

This chain joins TRBV7-9 and TRBJ2-7, with 15 bases aligning to TRBD2. The CDR3 spans 16 residues. The trim removed 5 bases at V and 4 bases at J, leaving 6 bases unmatched. Germline V CDR1 and CDR2: SEHNR, FQNEAQ (reference sequence). The CDR3 nucleotides read TGTGCCAGCAGCACTGGACTAGCGGGGGGGCCTTACGAGCAGTACTTC. Encoded protein: CASSTGLAGGPYEQYF. The variable domain in full, with the rest retrieved from reference TRBV7-9 and TRBJ2-7, is DTGVSQNPRHKITKRGQNVTFRCDPISEHNRLYWYRQTLGQGPEFLTYFQNEAQLEKSRLLSDRFSAERPKGSFSTLEIQRTEQGDSAMYLCASSTGLAGGPYEQYFGPGTRLTVT.

The V call is TRBV6-5, the J call TRBJ2-5, with D possibly being TRBD1 (6 bases). This CDR3 region has 12 residues. Trimming pared 6 bases from V and 4 bases from J, leaving 9 bases between. Germline loops: CDR1 MNHEY, CDR2 SVGAGI. CDR3 DNA sequence: TGTGCCAGCAGCCTCAGGGGAGAGACCCAGTACTTC. Its protein product is CASSLRGETQYF.

The chain uses TRBV25-1 and TRBJ1-2; 7 nucleotides line up with TRBD1. After removal of 6 bases from V and 3 bases from J, the junction contained 7 bases not matched to a gene. Germline lookup yields CDR1 MGHDK and CDR2 SYGVNS. This CDR3 spans 14 amino acids. The CDR3 nucleotides read TGTGCCAGCAGAGAAGGGGGCTGGGACTATGGCTACACCTTC. This translates into CASREGGWDYGYTF.